One and the same sample provided the 13 T cell receptor beta chains below, sequenced in a study of response to subunit inactivated influenza vaccine. TCRdb ran MiXCR on the RT-PCR reads and lists one entry per CDR3 protein. The sample contains 500,000 to 600,000 distinct CDR3 sequences, 6.5% to 8% of which appear only once. Sequences were derived from PBMCs from blood, sampled 23 months after vaccination. The source is a man in his fifties or sixties who received an inactivated influenza vaccine.

CDR3 coding DNA: TGTGCCAGCAGTCCCCCCGGGGGGAACACCGGGGAGCTGTTTTTT. This translates into CASSPPGGNTGELFF. This sequence joins TRBV28 and TRBJ2-2; D may be TRBD2 (6 bases). The CDR3 spans 15 residues. CDR1 MDHEN and CDR2 SYDVKM come from the germline V gene. V shed 5 bases and J shed 1 base, with 11 bases lying between them.

This clonotype was recorded at least ten times. The chain recombines TRBV9 with TRBJ1-2, with a possible D match to TRBD1 (6 bases). V was trimmed by 0 bases and J by 7 bases, leaving 16 bases between them. Germline V gene sequence: CDR1 SGDLS, CDR2 YYNGEE. The CDR3 contains 15 residues. The CDR3 here is CASSVANAAGVGYTF. CDR3 sequence (DNA): TGTGCCAGCAGCGTAGCTAATGCGGCAGGGGTTGGCTACACCTTC.

This clonotype was detected only a few times. The chain is built from TRBV7-9 and TRBJ1-2; 9 nucleotides match TRBD1. Germline CDR1 reads SEHNR; CDR2 reads FQNEAQ (reference sequence). This CDR3 spans 14 amino acids. Trimming took 5 bases from V and 6 from J; bases not matched to a gene: 7. CDR3 amino acids: CASSIGGQGHGYTF. The CDR3 DNA reads TGTGCCAGCAGCATAGGGGGACAGGGTCATGGCTACACCTTC.

This clonotype occurred a few times. V usage is TRBV12-3 or TRBV12-4 and J usage is TRBJ1-6, with D uncertain. Trimming removed 2 bases at V and 6 bases at J, with 11 bases between. This CDR3 comprises 15 residues. CDR3 nucleotide sequence: TGTGCCAGCAGTTTACAATCGGGAGGTAATTCACCCCTCCACTTT. Translating gives CASSLQSGGNSPLHF.

This clonotype showed up many times. J is TRBJ2-1 and V is TRBV18, with 9 bases fitting TRBD1. V lost 4 bases to trimming and J lost 5 bases; unmatched junction nucleotides: 6. This CDR3 comprises 15 residues. CDR1 and CDR2 from the germline V gene are KGHSH and LQKENI. CDR3 loop: CASSQNRGLHNEQFF. The CDR3 coding sequence is TGTGCCAGCTCACAAAACAGGGGGCTTCACAATGAGCAGTTCTTC.

Concerning this clonotype: A junction boundary mismatches the germline segment, possibly from a read error. The chain joins TRBV20-1 to TRBJ1-1; weak D call: TRBD1 (5 bases). Germline assignment: CDR1 DFQATT and CDR2 SNEGSKA (reference sequence). CDR3 length equals 17 residues. The CDR3 DNA reads as TGCTGTGCTAGAGATGATAGCCAGGGAGGTACCGACACTGAAGCTTTCTTT. Protein: CCARDDSQGGTDTEAFF.

This clonotype was detected a few times. CDR3 sequence (DNA): TGCAGTGCTAGAGATCGGACAGGGGTCAACTATGGCTACACCTTC. This gives the protein CSARDRTGVNYGYTF. The V call is TRBV20-1, the J call TRBJ1-2; TRBD1 matches 9 bases. V dropped 0 bases and J dropped 2; count of bases not matched to a gene: 4. The CDR3 covers 15 residues. Per germline, CDR1 DFQATT and CDR2 SNEGSKA (reference sequence).

This clonotype has at least ten counts. The chain joins TRBV3-1 to TRBJ1-4; no definite D call. From germline, CDR1 is LGHDT and CDR2 YNNKEL (reference sequence). The V and J ends lost 6 bases and 0 bases respectively, with 14 bases between them. The CDR3 is made up of 16 amino acids. CDR3 bases: TGTGCCAGCAGACTCGACGGTAGTGCAACTAATGAAAAACTGTTTTTT. This codes for CASRLDGSATNEKLFF. The full variable domain, in which reference TRBV3-1 and TRBJ1-4 provide the parts outside the CDR3, is DTAVSQTPKYLVTQMGNDKSIKCEQNLGHDTMYWYKQDSKKFLKIMFSYNNKELIINETVPNRFSPKSPDKAHLNLHINSLELGDSAVYFCASRLDGSATNEKLFFGSGTQLSVL.

This clonotype was detected many times. The chain employs TRBV29-1 and TRBJ2-4, with no clear D. Trimming took off 1 base at V and 1 base at J, with 2 bases between the two ends. CDR3 length: 12 amino acids. Per germline, CDR1 SQVTM and CDR2 ANQGSEA. CDR3 loop: CSVEAAKNIQYF. The CDR3 bases are TGCAGCGTTGAAGCGGCCAAAAACATTCAGTACTTC.

This rearrangement joins TRBV5-1 to TRBJ1-5; D unresolved. Germline loops: CDR1 SGHRS, CDR2 YFSETQ. This CDR3 contains 16 residues. V shed 5 bases and J shed 2 bases, with 17 bases lying between them. The CDR3, as DNA: TGCGCCAGCAGAGCCGGACCCGGCGGGGGCAATCAGCCCCAGCATTTT. As protein: CASRAGPGGGNQPQHF.

The chain is built from TRBV4-2 and TRBJ1-5; no clear D. This CDR3 is 15 amino acids long. Trimming took off 0 bases at V and 2 bases at J, with 8 bases between the two ends. Germline values: CDR1 LGHNA, CDR2 YNFKEQ. CDR3 nucleotide sequence: TGTGCCAGCAGCCAAGATACCAGAGGCAATCAGCCCCAGCATTTT. Translated: CASSQDTRGNQPQHF.

The count of this clonotype is one. The chain links TRBV10-3 to TRBJ1-4, with D uncertain. CDR1 and CDR2 (germline): ENHRY, SYGVKD. This CDR3 region has 13 residues. CDR3 DNA sequence: TGTGCGGTAGCAGTCATTCCTAATGAAAAACTGTTTTTT. Translation gives CAVAVIPNEKLFF.

The chain carries TRBV10-2 and TRBJ1-1; possible D gene TRBD1, 5 bases. The CDR3 covers 13 residues. Trimming pared 3 bases from V and 5 bases from J, leaving 10 bases between. Germline CDR1 WSHSY, CDR2 SAAADI. The CDR3 protein is CASSDPGRTEAFF. CDR3 coding DNA: TGCGCCAGCAGTGATCCGGGGCGGACTGAAGCTTTCTTT.